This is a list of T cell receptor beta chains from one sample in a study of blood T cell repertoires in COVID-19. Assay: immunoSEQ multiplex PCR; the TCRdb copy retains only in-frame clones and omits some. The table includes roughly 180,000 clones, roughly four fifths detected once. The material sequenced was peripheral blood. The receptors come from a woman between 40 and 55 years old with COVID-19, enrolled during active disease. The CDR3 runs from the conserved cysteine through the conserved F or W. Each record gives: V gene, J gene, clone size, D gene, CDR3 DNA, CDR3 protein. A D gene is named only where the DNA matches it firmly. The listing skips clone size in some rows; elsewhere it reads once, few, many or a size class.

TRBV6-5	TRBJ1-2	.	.	TGTGCCAGCGCGCGGGCCAGTAACTATGGCTACACCTTC	CASARASNYGYTF
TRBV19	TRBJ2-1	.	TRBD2	TGTGCCAGTAGAGGACTAGCGGGATATCATGAGCAGTTCTTC	CASRGLAGYHEQFF
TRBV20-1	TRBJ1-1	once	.	TGCAGTGCTAGTTTCGAGGGAATGAGGGCTGAAGCTTTCTTT	CSASFEGMRAEAFF
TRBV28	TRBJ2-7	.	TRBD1	TGTGCCAGCAGTCCCTACCCCAGGGGGTTCGAGCAGTACTTC	CASSPYPRGFEQYF
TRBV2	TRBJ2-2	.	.	TGTGCCAGCACTCGGACAGTCCCCGCGAACACCGGGGAGCTGTTTTTT	CASTRTVPANTGELFF
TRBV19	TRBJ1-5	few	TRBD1	TGTGCCAGTACTCCCGGTCAGGGGGCGGTTCAGCCCCAGCATTTT	CASTPGQGAVQPQHF
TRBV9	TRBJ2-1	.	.	TGTGCCAGCAGCGCACCTCGAATAATAACAGGGCCTTCGCTACCAAACTCCTACAATGAGCAGTTCTTC	CASSAPRIITGPSLPNSYNEQFF
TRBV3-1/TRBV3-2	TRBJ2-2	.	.	TGTGCCAGCAGCCAAGGTGGACACAACACCGGGGAGCTGTTTTTT	CASSQGGHNTGELFF
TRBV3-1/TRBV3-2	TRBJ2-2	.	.	TGTGCCAGCAGCCTCCTTGTTGGGGAGCTGTTTTTT	CASSLLVGELFF
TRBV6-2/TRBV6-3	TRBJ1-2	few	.	TGTGCCAGCAGTTACGGCTCGAGGAGCTATGGCTACACCTTC	CASSYGSRSYGYTF
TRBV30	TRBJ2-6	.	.	TGTGCCTGGAGTTCGGGGGCTGGGGCCAACGTCCTGACTTTC	CAWSSGAGANVLTF
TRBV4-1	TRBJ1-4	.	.	TGCGCCAGCAGCCAGGACAGCCGGTGGGAAAAACTGTTTTTT	CASSQDSRWEKLFF
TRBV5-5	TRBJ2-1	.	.	TGTGCCAGCAGCCAAGCCGGACTGGGGTCAAATGAGCAGTTCTTC	CASSQAGLGSNEQFF
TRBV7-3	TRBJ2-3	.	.	TGTGCCAGCGCACTAGGCTCTAGCACAGATACGCAGTATTTT	CASALGSSTDTQYF
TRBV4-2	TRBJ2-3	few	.	TGTGCCAGCAGCCAAGATGATAGAGATCCAGATACGCAGTATTTT	CASSQDDRDPDTQYF
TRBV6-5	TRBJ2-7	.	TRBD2	TGTGCCAGCAGTTACCATAGCGGGGGATCCTACGAGCAGTACTTC	CASSYHSGGSYEQYF
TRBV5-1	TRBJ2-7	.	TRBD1	TGCGCCAGCAGCTTTACAGGGGGCGCGGGCTACGAGCAGTACTTC	CASSFTGGAGYEQYF
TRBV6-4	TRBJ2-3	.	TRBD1	TGTGCCAGCAGTGACTGGGCAGGGGGAACAGATACGCAGTATTTT	CASSDWAGGTDTQYF
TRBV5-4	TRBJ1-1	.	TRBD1	TGTGCCAGCAGCTGGCGGACAGGGAACACTGAAGCTTTCTTT	CASSWRTGNTEAFF
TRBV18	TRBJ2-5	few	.	TGTGCCAGCTCAAAAGTCGCGACAGGACAAGAGACCCAGTACTTC	CASSKVATGQETQYF
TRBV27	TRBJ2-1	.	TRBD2	TGTGCCAGCAGTTTCTCCAGCAGCGGGAGTTACAATGAGCAGTTCTTC	CASSFSSSGSYNEQFF
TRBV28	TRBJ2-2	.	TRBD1	TGTGCCAGCAGCACCCCGACAGGGTACGGGGAGCTGTTTTTT	CASSTPTGYGELFF
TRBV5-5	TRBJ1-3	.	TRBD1	TGTGCCAGCAGCTTGGAAGGACAGGGTCCCCCTAGCTCTGGAAACACCATATATTTT	CASSLEGQGPPSSGNTIYF
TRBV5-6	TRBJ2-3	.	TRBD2	TGTGCCAGCAGCACAGGACTAGCGGATACAGATACGCAGTATTTT	CASSTGLADTDTQYF
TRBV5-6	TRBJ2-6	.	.	TGTGCCAGCAGCTGGTTTTCTGTAGACTCTGGGGCCAACGTCCTGACTTTC	CASSWFSVDSGANVLTF
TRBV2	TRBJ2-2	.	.	TGTGCCAGCAGTGCCGGATCAGGGTCTACCGGGGAGCTGTTTTTT	CASSAGSGSTGELFF
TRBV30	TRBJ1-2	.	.	TGTGCCTGGAAGACGTTAGTAGGATTCGGGAATGGCTACACCTTC	CAWKTLVGFGNGYTF
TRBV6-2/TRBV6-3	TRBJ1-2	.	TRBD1	TGTGCCAGCAGTTGGGACAGGGGATTCTATGGCTACACCTTC	CASSWDRGFYGYTF